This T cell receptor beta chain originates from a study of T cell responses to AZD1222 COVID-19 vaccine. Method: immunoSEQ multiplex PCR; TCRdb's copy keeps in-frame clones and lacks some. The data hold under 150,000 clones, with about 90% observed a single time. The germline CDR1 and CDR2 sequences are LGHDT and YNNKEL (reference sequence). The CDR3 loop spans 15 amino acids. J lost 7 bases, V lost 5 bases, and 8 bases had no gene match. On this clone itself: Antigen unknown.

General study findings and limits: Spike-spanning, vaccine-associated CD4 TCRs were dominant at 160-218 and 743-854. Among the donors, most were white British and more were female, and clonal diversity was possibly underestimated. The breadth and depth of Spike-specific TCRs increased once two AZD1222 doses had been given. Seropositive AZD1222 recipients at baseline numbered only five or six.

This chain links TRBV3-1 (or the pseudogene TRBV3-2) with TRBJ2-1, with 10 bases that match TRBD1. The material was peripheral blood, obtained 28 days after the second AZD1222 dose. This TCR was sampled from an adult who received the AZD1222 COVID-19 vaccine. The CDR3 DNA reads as TGTGCCAGCAGCTCCGGGACAGGGGTCGGGAATGAGCAGTTCTTC. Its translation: CASSSGTGVGNEQFF.